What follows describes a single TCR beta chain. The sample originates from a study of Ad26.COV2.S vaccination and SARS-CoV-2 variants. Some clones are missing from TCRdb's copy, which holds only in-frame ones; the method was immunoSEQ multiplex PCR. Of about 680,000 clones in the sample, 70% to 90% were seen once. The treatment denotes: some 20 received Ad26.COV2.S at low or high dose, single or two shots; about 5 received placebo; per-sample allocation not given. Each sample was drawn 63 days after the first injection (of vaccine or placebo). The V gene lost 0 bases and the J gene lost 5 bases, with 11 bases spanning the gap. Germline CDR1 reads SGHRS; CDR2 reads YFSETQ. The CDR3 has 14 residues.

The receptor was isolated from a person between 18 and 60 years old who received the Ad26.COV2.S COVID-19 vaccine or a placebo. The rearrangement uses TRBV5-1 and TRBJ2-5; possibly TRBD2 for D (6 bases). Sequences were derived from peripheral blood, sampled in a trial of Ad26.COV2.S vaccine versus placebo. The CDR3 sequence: CASSLGRGGETQYF. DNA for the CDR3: TGCGCCAGCAGCTTGGGGCGGGGAGGTGAGACCCAGTACTTC.